The text below deals with one T cell receptor beta chain. Its antigen is undetermined. The data were obtained in a study of cytomegalovirus exposure and HLA in healthy donors. Whole-study context: About 80 million unique TCRs from HLA-typed donors were held in an early data release. Study-level results: Reports indicated that the classifier achieved high specificity and sensitivity in diagnosing cytomegalovirus status. It was around 160 TCR beta chains that were listed as cytomegalovirus-associated. 16,951 TCR beta sequences were associated with HLA alleles at 0.05 false discovery rate in a later analysis.

It was with 60 Vbeta and 13 Jbeta primers that the PCR ran. Libraries were prepared by immunoSEQ multiplex PCR; TCRdb keeps only in-frame clonotypes and omits some of them. The sample holds more than 200,000 clones, roughly 80% seen once. CDR1 MNHEY and CDR2 SMNVEV come from the germline V gene (reference sequence). V shed 6 bases and J 3 bases; nucleotides not matched to a gene: 8. The CDR3 is made up of 16 amino acids. This sequence was found in a man aged 35-49 years in good health and CMV-seronegative. This sequence joins TRBV27 and TRBJ2-3; 11 bases match TRBD2. The sample taken for sequencing was PBMCs. CDR3 residues: CASRGTSGWGTDTQYF. In DNA form, the CDR3 reads TGTGCCAGCAGGGGGACTAGCGGTTGGGGGACAGATACGCAGTATTTT.